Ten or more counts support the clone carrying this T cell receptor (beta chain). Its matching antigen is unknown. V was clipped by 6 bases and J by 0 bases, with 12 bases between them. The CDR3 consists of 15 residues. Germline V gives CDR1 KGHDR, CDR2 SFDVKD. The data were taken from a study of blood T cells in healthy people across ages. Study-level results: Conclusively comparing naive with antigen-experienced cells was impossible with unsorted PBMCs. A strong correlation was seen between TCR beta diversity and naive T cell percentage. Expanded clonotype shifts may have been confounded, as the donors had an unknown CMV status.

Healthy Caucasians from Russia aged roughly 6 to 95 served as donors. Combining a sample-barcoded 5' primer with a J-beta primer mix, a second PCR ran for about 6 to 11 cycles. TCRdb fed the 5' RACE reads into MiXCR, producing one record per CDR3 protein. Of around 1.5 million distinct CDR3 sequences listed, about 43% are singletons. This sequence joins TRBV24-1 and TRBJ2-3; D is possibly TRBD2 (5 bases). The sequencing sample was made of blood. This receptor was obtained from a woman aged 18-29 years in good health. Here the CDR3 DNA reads TGTGCCACCAGTAGCCCGGGGATCAGCACAGATACGCAGTATTTT. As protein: CATSSPGISTDTQYF.